This T cell receptor beta chain was sequenced for a study of vaccination effects on CD4 cells after COVID-19. Overall study findings and caveats: No early post-infection timepoints were available in the study, which also included few convalescent patients. Marked clonal contraction of both clone types appeared late after vaccination.

In the case of this clone: Antigen: not known.

With V trimmed by 5 bases and J by 9 bases, 18 bases remained unmatched. The CDR3 loop spans 16 amino acids. CDR1 SGHTA and CDR2 FQGNSA come from the germline V gene. ViraFEST expansion of antigen-specific CD4+ T cells with viral peptide pools preceded sequencing. The authors isolated CD4+ T cells after around nine days of culture. Having tested negative for nucleocapsid antibodies, the vaccine recipients showed no prior SARS-CoV-2 infection. Cultures got half-medium changes with IL-2 on days 3 and 7. The data were produced by immunoSEQ multiplex PCR, yet TCRdb's version contains in-frame clones alone and is incomplete. The sample records over 25,000 clones, approximately 72% being singletons.

Sequenced material: CD4+ T cells from PBMCs cultured with SARS-CoV-2 spike peptides, taken before COVID-19 vaccination. The V and J genes are TRBV7-2 and TRBJ2-7, with TRBD2 identical over 8 bases. This receptor was taken from a human donor who received a COVID-19 vaccine. The CDR3 loop reads CASSVSWTSLLSGQYF. The CDR3 DNA follows: TGTGCCAGCAGCGTCTCCTGGACTAGCTTACTTTCCGGGCAGTACTTC.